Listed below are T cell receptor beta chains from one sample, sequenced in a study of immune evolution from preneoplasia to lung adenocarcinoma. Using immunoSEQ multiplex PCR, the repertoire was profiled, and TCRdb retains in-frame clones only, with some absent. The data hold some 4,600 clones, with about nine tenths observed a single time. The sequenced material came from FFPE invasive lung adenocarcinoma tissue. The receptors derive from a person between 45 and 65 years old with lung adenocarcinoma. Both conserved end residues are part of each CDR3. D genes are given only for firm matches. The size of a clone is reported for some rows only, either as once, few or many, or as a class for expanded clones.

V	size	length	D	J	DNA	CDR3
TRBV5-1	NA	14	NA	TRBJ2-5	TGCGCCAGCAGCAGAGGGCCAAGTGAAGAGACCCAGTACTTC	CASSRGPSEETQYF
TRBV28	once	13	TRBD2	TRBJ2-7	TGTGCCATCGGGACTAGCGGGACCTACGAGCAGTACTTC	CAIGTSGTYEQYF
TRBV5-1	NA	15	NA	TRBJ1-4	TGCGCCAGCAGCTTGGGTGAGGGAAGAGGGGAAAAACTGTTTTTT	CASSLGEGRGEKLFF
TRBV2	once	14	TRBD1	TRBJ1-1	TGTGCCAGCAGCCTGGGACAGGGTTACACTGAAGCTTTCTTT	CASSLGQGYTEAFF
TRBV15	NA	14	NA	TRBJ2-1	TGTGCCACCAGCAGAGGTGGATGGGAGAATGAGCAGTTCTTC	CATSRGGWENEQFF
TRBV2	few	12	NA	TRBJ2-7	TGTGCCAGCCGCGACAGCCTCTACGAGCAGTACTTC	CASRDSLYEQYF
TRBV9	NA	17	TRBD2	TRBJ2-1	TGTGCCAGCAGCGCTCGGGCGGGGGGAGCGGGGTACAATGAGCAGTTCTTC	CASSARAGGAGYNEQFF
TRBV30	NA	13	NA	TRBJ1-2	TGTGCCTGCTCGACAGCGCTTAACTATGGCTACACCTTC	CACSTALNYGYTF
TRBV7-8	NA	12	TRBD1	TRBJ1-2	TGTGCCAGCAGCTTCGACAGGGTTGGCTACACCTTC	CASSFDRVGYTF
TRBV6-6	NA	11	NA	TRBJ2-7	TGTGCCAGCCGGCAGAACTACGAGCAGTACTTC	CASRQNYEQYF
TRBV11-3	NA	18	TRBD2	TRBJ2-3	TGTGCCAGCAGCTTAGATCCGACTAGCGGGAGGGTCACAGATACGCAGTATTTT	CASSLDPTSGRVTDTQYF
TRBV10-2	NA	18	TRBD2	TRBJ2-1	TGCGCCAGCAGTGAGTCGTATTTAACTAGCGGGAGTGCGAATGAGCAGTTCTTC	CASSESYLTSGSANEQFF
TRBV2	NA	14	TRBD1	TRBJ1-1	TGTGCCAGCAGTGGGACAGGGGAAGGGACTGAAGCTTTCTTT	CASSGTGEGTEAFF
TRBV7-7	NA	13	NA	TRBJ2-7	TGTGCTAGCAGCTTAGCCGGGGGCTACGAGCAGTACTTC	CASSLAGGYEQYF
TRBV27	NA	14	NA	TRBJ2-5	TGTGCCAGCAGTAGTAGACCCCGCGGGGAGACCCAGTACTTC	CASSSRPRGETQYF
TRBV16	NA	13	NA	TRBJ2-7	TGTGCCAGCAGCCCGGACCGACTTTACGAGCAGTACTTC	CASSPDRLYEQYF
TRBV5-1	NA	17	NA	TRBJ2-1	TGCGCCAGCAGCCCGGACGGACCGAGAAGCTCCTACAATGAGCAGTTCTTC	CASSPDGPRSSYNEQFF
TRBV5-1	NA	13	NA	TRBJ2-7	TGCGCCAGCAGCTTCAGTGGCAGCCACGAGCAGTACTTC	CASSFSGSHEQYF
TRBV2	NA	15	TRBD1	TRBJ2-7	TGTGCCAGCAGTTCCGCCCCGGGACAGGGCTACGAGCAGTACTTC	CASSSAPGQGYEQYF
TRBV5-1	NA	15	TRBD1	TRBJ2-1	TGCGCCAGCAGGAAAGGGACAGGGGGATACAATGAGCAGTTCTTC	CASRKGTGGYNEQFF
TRBV11-2	NA	12	NA	TRBJ2-7	TGTGCCAGCAGCTTCGGTAGCCACGAGCAGTACTTC	CASSFGSHEQYF
TRBV13	NA	15	NA	TRBJ2-3	TGTGCCAGCAGCTTAGCGGGAGCCCTCACAGATACGCAGTATTTT	CASSLAGALTDTQYF
TRBV9	once	16	NA	TRBJ2-1	TGTGCCAGCAGCGTAGAGGGGGTTAGCGAGTACAATGAGCAGTTCTTC	CASSVEGVSEYNEQFF
TRBV4-2	NA	18	TRBD2	TRBJ2-2	TGTGCCAGCAGCCAAGCCTCTCTGACTAGCCGGGGCACCGGGGAGCTGTTTTTT	CASSQASLTSRGTGELFF
TRBV7-2	NA	14	NA	TRBJ1-2	TGTGCCAGCAGCTTAGAGTCAGGGAATTACGGCTACACCTTC	CASSLESGNYGYTF
TRBV4-3	NA	15	TRBD2	TRBJ2-2	TGCGCCAGCAGCCAAACTAGCGGGCCCACCGGGGAGCTGTTTTTT	CASSQTSGPTGELFF
TRBV5-1	NA	13	NA	TRBJ1-2	TGCGCCAGCAGCATGAACGATTTACCTGGCTACACCTTC	CASSMNDLPGYTF